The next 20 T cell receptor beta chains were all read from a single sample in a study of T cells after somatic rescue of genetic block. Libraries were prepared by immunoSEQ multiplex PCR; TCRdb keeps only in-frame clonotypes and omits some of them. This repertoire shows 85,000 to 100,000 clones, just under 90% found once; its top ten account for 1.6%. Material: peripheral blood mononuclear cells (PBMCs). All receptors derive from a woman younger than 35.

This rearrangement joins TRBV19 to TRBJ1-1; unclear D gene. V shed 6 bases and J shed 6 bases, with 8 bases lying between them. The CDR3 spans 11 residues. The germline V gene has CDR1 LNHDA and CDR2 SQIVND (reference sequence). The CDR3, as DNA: TGTGCCAGTAGAACCGGGTCTGAAGCTTTCTTT. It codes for CASRTGSEAFF.

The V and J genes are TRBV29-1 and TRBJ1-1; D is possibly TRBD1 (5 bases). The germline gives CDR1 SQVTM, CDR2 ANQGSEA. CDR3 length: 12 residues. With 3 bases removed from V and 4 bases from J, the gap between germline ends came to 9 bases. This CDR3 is CSVDDRGTEAFF. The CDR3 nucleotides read TGCAGCGTTGACGACAGAGGCACTGAAGCTTTCTTT.

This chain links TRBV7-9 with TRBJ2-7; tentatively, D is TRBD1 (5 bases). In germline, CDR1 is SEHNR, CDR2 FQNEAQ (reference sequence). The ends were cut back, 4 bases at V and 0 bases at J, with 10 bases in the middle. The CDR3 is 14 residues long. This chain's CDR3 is CASSYKTDSYEQYF. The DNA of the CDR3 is TGTGCCAGCAGCTATAAGACAGACTCCTACGAGCAGTACTTC.

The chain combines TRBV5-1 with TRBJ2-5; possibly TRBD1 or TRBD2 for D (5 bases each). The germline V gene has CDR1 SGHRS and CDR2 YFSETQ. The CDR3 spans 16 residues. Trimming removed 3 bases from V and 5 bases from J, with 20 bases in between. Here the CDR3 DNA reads TGCGCCAGCAGCTACCTCAGGGACCCACAACGGGAGACCCAGTACTTC. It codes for CASSYLRDPQRETQYF. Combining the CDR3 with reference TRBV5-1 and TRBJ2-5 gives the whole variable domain KAGVTQTPRYLIKTRGQQVTLSCSPISGHRSVSWYQQTPGQGLQFLFEYFSETQRNKGNFPGRFSGRQFSNSRSEMNVSTLELGDSALYLCASSYLRDPQRETQYFGPGTRLLVL.

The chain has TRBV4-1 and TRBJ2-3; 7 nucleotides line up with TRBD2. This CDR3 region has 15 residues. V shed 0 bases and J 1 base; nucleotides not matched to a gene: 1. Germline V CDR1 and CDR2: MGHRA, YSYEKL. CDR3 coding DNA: TGCGCCAGCAGCCAAGACCGGGAGGGCACAGATACGCAGTATTTT. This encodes CASSQDREGTDTQYF.

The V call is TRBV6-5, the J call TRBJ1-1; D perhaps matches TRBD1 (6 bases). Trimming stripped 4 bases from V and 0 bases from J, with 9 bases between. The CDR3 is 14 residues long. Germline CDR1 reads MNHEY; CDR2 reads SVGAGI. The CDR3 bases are TGTGCCAGCAGTTCTACAGGGATGAACACTGAAGCTTTCTTT. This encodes CASSSTGMNTEAFF.

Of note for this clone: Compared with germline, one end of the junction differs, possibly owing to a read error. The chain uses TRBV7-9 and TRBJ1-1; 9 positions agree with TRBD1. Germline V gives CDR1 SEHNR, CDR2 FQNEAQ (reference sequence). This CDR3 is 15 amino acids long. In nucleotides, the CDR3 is TGTGCCAGCAACTTAGGACAGGGGAGGAGCACTGAAGCTTTCTTT. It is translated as CASNLGQGRSTEAFF. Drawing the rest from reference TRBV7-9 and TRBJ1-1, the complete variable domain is DTGVSQNPRHKITKRGQNVTFRCDPISEHNRLYWYRQTLGQGPEFLTYFQNEAQLEKSRLLSDRFSAERPKGSFSTLEIQRTEQGDSAMYLCASNLGQGRSTEAFFGQGTRLTVV.

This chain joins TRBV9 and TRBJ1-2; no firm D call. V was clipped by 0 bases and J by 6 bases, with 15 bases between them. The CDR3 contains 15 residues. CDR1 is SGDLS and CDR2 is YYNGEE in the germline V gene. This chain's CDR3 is CASSVGRAVGNGYTF. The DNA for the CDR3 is TGTGCCAGCAGCGTAGGTCGGGCCGTGGGGAATGGCTACACCTTC.

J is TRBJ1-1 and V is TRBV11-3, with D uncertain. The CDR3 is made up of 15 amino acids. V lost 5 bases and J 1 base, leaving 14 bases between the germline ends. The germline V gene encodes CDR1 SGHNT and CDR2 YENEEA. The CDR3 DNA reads TGTGCCAGCAGCCGGGAGCAGCGGCCGAACACTGAAGCTTTCTTT. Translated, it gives CASSREQRPNTEAFF. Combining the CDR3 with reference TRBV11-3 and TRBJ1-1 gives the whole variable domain EAGVVQSPRYKIIEKKQPVAFWCNPISGHNTLYWYLQNLGQGPELLIRYENEEAVDDSQLPKDRFSAERLKGVDSTLKIQPAELGDSAVYLCASSREQRPNTEAFFGQGTRLTVV.

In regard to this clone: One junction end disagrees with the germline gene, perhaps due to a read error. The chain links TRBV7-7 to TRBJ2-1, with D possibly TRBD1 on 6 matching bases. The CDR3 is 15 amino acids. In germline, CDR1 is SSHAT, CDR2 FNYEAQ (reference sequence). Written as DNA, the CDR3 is TGTGCTAGCAGCCCACAGGGCAACTCCTACAATGAGCAGTTCTTC. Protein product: CASSPQGNSYNEQFF.

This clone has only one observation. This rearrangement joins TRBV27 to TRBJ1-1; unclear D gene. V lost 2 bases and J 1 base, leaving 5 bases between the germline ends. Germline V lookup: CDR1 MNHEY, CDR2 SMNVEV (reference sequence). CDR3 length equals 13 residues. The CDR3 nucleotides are TGTGCCAGCAGTTTAGGACCGAACACTGAAGCTTTCTTT. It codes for CASSLGPNTEAFF.

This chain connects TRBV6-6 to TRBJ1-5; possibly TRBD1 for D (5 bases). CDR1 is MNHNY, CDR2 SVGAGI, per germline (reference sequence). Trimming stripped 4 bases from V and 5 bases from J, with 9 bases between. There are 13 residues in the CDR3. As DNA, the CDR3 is TGTGCCAGCAGTTGGGCAGGGCATCAGCCCCAGCATTTT. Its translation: CASSWAGHQPQHF.

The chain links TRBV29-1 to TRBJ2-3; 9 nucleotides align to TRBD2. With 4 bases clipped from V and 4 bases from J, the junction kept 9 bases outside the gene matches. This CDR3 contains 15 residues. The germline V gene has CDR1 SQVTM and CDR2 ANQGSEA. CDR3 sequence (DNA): TGCAGCGTTGGGGCGGGAGGGCCCTTATCAGATACGCAGTATTTT. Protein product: CSVGAGGPLSDTQYF.

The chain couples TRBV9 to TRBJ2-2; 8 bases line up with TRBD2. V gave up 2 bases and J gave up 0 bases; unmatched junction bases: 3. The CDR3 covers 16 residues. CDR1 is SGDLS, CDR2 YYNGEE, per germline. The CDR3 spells CASSVGGLANTGELFF. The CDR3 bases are TGTGCCAGCAGCGTGGGGGGACTAGCGAACACCGGGGAGCTGTTTTTT.

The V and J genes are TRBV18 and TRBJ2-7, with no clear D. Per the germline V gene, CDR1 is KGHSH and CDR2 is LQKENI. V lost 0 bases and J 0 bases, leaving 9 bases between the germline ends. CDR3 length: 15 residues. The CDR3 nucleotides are TGTGCCAGCTCACCACCAAGCAGGAGCTCCTACGAGCAGTACTTC. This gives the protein CASSPPSRSSYEQYF.

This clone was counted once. The CDR3 bases are TGTGCCAGCAGCTTAGTCAGGACAGGGGTTAGCAATCAGCCCCAGCATTTT. Residues: CASSLVRTGVSNQPQHF. The chain combines TRBV7-9 with TRBJ1-5; 9 nucleotides align to TRBD1. The V segment lost 1 base and the J segment 0 bases; nucleotides outside the gene matches: 4. Germline CDR1 reads SEHNR; CDR2 reads FQNEAQ (reference sequence). The CDR3 is 17 amino acids. The complete variable domain, with remaining parts taken from reference TRBV7-9 and TRBJ1-5, reads DTGVSQNPRHKITKRGQNVTFRCDPISEHNRLYWYRQTLGQGPEFLTYFQNEAQLEKSRLLSDRFSAERPKGSFSTLEIQRTEQGDSAMYLCASSLVRTGVSNQPQHFGDGTRLSIL.

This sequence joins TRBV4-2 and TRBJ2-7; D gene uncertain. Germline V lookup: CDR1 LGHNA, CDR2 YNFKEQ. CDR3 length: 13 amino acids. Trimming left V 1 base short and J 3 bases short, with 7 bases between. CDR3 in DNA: TGTGCCAGCAGCCAAGTGGGGAACTACGAGCAGTACTTC. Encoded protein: CASSQVGNYEQYF.

CDR3 residues: CASSEATSGTGELFF. CDR3 nucleotide sequence: TGTGCCAGCAGTGAGGCGACTAGTGGCACCGGGGAGCTGTTTTTT. The chain uses TRBV6-1 and TRBJ2-2, with D perhaps matching TRBD2 (6 bases). Germline CDR1 is MNHNS and CDR2 is SASEGT. The CDR3 is 15 residues long. V was cut by 3 bases and J by 4 bases, with 12 bases left in between.

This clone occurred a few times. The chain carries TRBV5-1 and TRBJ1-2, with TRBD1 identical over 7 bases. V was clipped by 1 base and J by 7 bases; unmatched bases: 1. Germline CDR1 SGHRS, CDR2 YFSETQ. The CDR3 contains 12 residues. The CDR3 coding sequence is TGCGCCAGCAGCTTGACAGGGGTTGGCTACACCTTC. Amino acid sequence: CASSLTGVGYTF.

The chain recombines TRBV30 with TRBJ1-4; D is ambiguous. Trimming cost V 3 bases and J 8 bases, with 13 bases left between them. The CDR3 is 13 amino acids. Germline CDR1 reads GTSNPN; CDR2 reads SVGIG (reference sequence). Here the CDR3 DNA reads TGTGCCTGGAGGATTTGGGTAGAAGAAAAACTGTTTTTT. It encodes CAWRIWVEEKLFF.